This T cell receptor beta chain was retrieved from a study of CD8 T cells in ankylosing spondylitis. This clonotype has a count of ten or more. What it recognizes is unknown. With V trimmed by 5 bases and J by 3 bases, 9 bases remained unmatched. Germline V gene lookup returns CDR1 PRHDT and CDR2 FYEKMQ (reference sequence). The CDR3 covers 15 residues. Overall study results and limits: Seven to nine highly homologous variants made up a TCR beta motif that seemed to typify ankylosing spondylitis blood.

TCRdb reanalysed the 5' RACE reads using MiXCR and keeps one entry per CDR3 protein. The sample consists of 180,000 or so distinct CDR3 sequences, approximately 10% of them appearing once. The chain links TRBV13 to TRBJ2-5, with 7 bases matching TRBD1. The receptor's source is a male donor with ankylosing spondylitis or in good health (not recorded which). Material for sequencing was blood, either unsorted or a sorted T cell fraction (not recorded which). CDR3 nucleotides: TGTGCCAGCAGCGCCTGGGGACAGAGAGAAGAGACCCAGTACTTC. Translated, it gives CASSAWGQREETQYF.